This T cell receptor beta chain was sequenced during a study of blood T cells in healthy people across ages. Overall study results and limits: Per million T cells, TCR beta diversity dropped about linearly as age rose. Naive CD4+ cell counts and diversity both ran higher in long-lived than in aged donors. In these data, TCR beta diversity tracked strongly with naive T cell percentage.

Sample-barcoded 5' priming and a J-beta primer mix drove a second PCR of roughly 7 to 11 cycles. One entry per CDR3 protein, called by TCRdb with MiXCR from the 5' RACE reads. Counted here are 980,000 or so distinct CDR3 sequences, roughly 52% occurring once; the ten biggest clones make up roughly an eighth. The authors drew around 9.3 milliliters of peripheral blood from each donor. This clonotype turned up a few times. The antigen remains undetermined. J was trimmed by 2 bases and V by 5 bases; bases with no gene match: 6. Germline CDR1 is MNHEY and CDR2 is SMNVEV (reference sequence). This CDR3 region has 15 residues.

The source of this sequence is a young man in good health. The sequenced material came from blood. The chain is built from TRBV27 and TRBJ2-5; 9 nucleotides match TRBD1. The DNA for the CDR3 is TGTGCCAGCAGTCCACTGGACAGGGGTCAAGAGACCCAGTACTTC. Translating gives CASSPLDRGQETQYF.